This T cell receptor beta chain was captured by sequencing in a study of response to subunit inactivated influenza vaccine. This clonotype was observed many times. Its specificity is unknown. The germline V and J ends were trimmed by 3 bases and 3 bases, with 8 bases remaining between them. This CDR3 has 13 residues. Germline CDR1 DFQATT, CDR2 SNEGSKA (reference sequence). Via MiXCR, TCRdb re-called the RT-PCR reads, giving one row per CDR3 protein. The sample includes about half a million distinct CDR3 sequences, roughly 9.7% seen only once; the top ten take approximately 12%. Study findings and constraints: Few new T cells, the authors suggested, are recruited by each seasonal influenza vaccination.

The clonotype originates from a man over 45 who received an inactivated influenza vaccine. The sequencing here drew on PBMCs from blood, taken roughly 46 days after vaccination. The gene calls are TRBV20-1 and TRBJ1-4; D unresolved. In nucleotides, the CDR3 is TGCAGTGCTAGCGGTGGATCTAATGAAAAACTGTTTTTT. Amino acid sequence: CSASGGSNEKLFF.